This T cell receptor (beta chain) was recorded in a study of T-cell reconstitution after alpha-beta-depleted transplantation in children. The V gene's germline CDR1 is SQVTM and CDR2 ANQGSEA. This CDR3 is built from 12 residues. V lost 4 bases to trimming and J lost 7 bases; unmatched junction nucleotides: 2. Researchers prepared the TCRbeta library using unique molecular identifiers, the study reports. TCRdb re-called the PCR reads with MiXCR, one entry per CDR3 protein. The sample holds fewer than 120,000 distinct CDR3 sequences, under 13% seen once. This clonotype was observed at least ten times. This sequence joins TRBV29-1 and TRBJ1-5; TRBD1 matches 9 bases. The TCR comes from a human donor who donated a stem cell graft to a child with acute lymphoblastic leukemia. This specimen was PBMCs from the stem cell graft donor, taken from the stem cell graft. Here the CDR3 DNA reads TGCAGCGTTGGGGACAGGGACCAGCCCCAGCATTTT. Its translation is CSVGDRDQPQHF.